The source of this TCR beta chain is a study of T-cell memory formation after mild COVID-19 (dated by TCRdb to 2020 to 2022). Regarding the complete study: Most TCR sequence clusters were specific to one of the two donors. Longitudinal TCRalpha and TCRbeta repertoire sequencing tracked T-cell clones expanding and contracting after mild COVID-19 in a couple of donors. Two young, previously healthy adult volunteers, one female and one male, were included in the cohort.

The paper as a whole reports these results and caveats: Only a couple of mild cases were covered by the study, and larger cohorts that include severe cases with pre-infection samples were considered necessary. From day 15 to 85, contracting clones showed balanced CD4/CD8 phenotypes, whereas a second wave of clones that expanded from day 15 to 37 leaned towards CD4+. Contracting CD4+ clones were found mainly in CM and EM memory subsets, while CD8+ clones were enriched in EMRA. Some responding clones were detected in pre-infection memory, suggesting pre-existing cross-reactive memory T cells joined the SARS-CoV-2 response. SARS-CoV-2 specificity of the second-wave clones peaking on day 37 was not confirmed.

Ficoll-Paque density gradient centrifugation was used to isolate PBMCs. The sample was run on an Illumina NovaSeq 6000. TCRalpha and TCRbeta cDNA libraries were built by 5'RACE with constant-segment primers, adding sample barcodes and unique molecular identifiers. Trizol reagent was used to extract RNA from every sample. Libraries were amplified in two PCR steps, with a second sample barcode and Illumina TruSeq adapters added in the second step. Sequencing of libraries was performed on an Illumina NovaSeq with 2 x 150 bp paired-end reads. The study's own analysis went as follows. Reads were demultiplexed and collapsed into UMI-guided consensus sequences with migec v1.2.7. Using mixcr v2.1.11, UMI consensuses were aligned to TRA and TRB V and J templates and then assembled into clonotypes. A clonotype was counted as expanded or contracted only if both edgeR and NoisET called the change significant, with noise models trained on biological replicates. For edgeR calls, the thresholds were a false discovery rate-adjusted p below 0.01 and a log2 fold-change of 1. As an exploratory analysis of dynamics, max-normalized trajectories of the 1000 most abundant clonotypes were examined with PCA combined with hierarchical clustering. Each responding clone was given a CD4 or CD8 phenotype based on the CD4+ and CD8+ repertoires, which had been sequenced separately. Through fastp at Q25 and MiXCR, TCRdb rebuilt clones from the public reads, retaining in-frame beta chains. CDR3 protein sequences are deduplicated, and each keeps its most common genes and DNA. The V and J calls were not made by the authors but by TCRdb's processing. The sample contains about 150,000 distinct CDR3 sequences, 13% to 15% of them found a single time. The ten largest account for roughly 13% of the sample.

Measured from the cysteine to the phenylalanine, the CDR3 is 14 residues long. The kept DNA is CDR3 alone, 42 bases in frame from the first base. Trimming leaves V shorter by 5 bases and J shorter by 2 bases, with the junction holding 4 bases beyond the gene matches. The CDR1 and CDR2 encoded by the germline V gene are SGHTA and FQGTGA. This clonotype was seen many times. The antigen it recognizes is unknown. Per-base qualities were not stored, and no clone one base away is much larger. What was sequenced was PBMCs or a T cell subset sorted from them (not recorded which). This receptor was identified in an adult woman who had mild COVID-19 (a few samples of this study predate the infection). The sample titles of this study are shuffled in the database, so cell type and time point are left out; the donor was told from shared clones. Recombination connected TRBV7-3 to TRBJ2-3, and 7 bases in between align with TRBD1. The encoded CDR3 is CASSTTGYTDTQYF. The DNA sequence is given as TGTGCCAGCAGCACGACAGGGTACACAGATACGCAGTATTTT.